Each of the 30 T cell receptor beta chains below was sequenced from the same sample in a study of beta chain features in type 1 diabetes. Sequencing targeted expressed TCRB transcripts, as all isolated RNA had been reverse transcribed. Clones were read by immunoSEQ multiplex PCR, and TCRdb kept only the in-frame ones, dropping some. The table records approximately 150,000 clones, 7.5% to 9.5% of them present only once. The sequenced material came from central memory CD4+ T cells from blood. The receptor set was obtained from a woman under 30 in good health.

In its sample, this clone was seen a few times. The V and J genes are TRBV25-1 and TRBJ1-2, with 9 bases that match TRBD1. CDR1 is MGHDK and CDR2 is SYGVNS in the germline V gene. The CDR3 spans 15 residues. V lost 2 bases and J lost 6; bases outside the gene matches: 7. The CDR3 loop is CASSETDRGVHGYTF. CDR3 in DNA: TGTGCCAGCAGTGAAACGGACAGGGGCGTGCATGGCTACACCTTC.

This clone came up a few times. The chain recombines TRBV23-1 with TRBJ2-3; TRBD1 aligns across 9 bases. TRBV23-1 carries the ORF label, with uncertain function. Losses at the gene ends were 2 bases for V and 0 bases for J; bases not matched to a gene: 3. The CDR3 extends over 16 amino acids. The CDR3: CASSQHRGQSTDTQYF. The CDR3, as DNA: TGCGCCAGCAGTCAACACAGGGGGCAGAGCACAGATACGCAGTATTTT.

The sample holds a few counts of this clone. The V call is TRBV6-1, the J call TRBJ1-1; 8 bases fit TRBD1. Germline V gives CDR1 MNHNS, CDR2 SASEGT. V lost 2 bases and J lost 5; bases outside the gene matches: 7. The CDR3 runs to 15 residues. This CDR3 is CASSEQDRGGTEAFF. DNA for the CDR3: TGTGCCAGCAGTGAACAAGACAGGGGAGGAACTGAAGCTTTCTTT.

The table lists this clone with a few counts. The V gene is TRBV9, the J gene TRBJ2-1, with D possibly being TRBD1 (6 bases). The germline CDR1 and CDR2 sequences are SGDLS and YYNGEE. The CDR3 runs 16 residues. The ends were cut back, 4 bases at V and 4 bases at J, with 18 bases in the middle. CDR3 sequence (DNA): TGTGCCAGCAGCACCGGGACAAGCTTCCCGTACAATGAGCAGTTCTTC. Encoded protein: CASSTGTSFPYNEQFF.

This clone was seen a handful of times. The chain has TRBV4-2 and TRBJ2-2; TRBD2 aligns across 13 bases. The CDR3 length is 17 residues. V shed 2 bases, J shed 4 bases, and the junction held 4 bases outside the gene matches. Germline CDR1 and CDR2: LGHNA and YNFKEQ. CDR3 protein: CASSQRTSGSTTGELFF. CDR3 nucleotide sequence: TGTGCCAGCAGCCAACGGACTAGCGGGAGTACCACCGGGGAGCTGTTTTTT.

This clone turned up a few times. The V gene is TRBV5-1, the J gene TRBJ1-2; 10 bases agree with TRBD1. Germline V gene sequence: CDR1 SGHRS, CDR2 YFSETQ. V lost 2 bases and J lost 8; bases outside the gene matches: 12. This CDR3 comprises 16 residues. The CDR3 sequence is CASSLSSPGQGSGYTF. CDR3 bases: TGCGCCAGCAGCTTAAGTTCTCCGGGACAGGGGTCGGGCTACACCTTC.

This clone occurred a few times. This sequence joins TRBV18 and TRBJ1-1, with D hard to call. V lost 4 bases and J lost 1, with 13 bases in between. The CDR3 has 15 amino acids. CDR1 and CDR2 (germline): KGHSH, LQKENI. The DNA of the CDR3 is TGTGCCAGCTCACTCAATCAATACAGGAACACTGAAGCTTTCTTT. It specifies CASSLNQYRNTEAFF.

The V and J genes are TRBV6-5 and TRBJ1-1; no clear D gene. The CDR3 consists of 14 residues. Trimming left V 2 bases short and J 4 bases short, with 11 bases between. The germline CDR1 and CDR2 sequences are MNHEY and SVGAGI. This chain's CDR3 is CASSYDTLGTEAFF. DNA for the CDR3: TGTGCCAGCAGTTACGACACCTTGGGCACTGAAGCTTTCTTT.

V and J are TRBV19 and TRBJ2-1, with 12 bases lining up with TRBD2. V was clipped by 5 bases and J by 7 bases; unmatched bases: 12. This CDR3 is built from 17 residues. The germline gives CDR1 LNHDA, CDR2 SQIVND (reference sequence). The CDR3 region has the DNA TGTGCCAGTAGTCCCTTTACCACTAGCGGGAGGACTAATGAGCAGTTCTTC. Protein sequence: CASSPFTTSGRTNEQFF.

This clone was counted only a few times. The V and J genes are TRBV30 and TRBJ2-2; unclear D gene. The CDR3 has 12 amino acids. Germline-derived CDR1 and CDR2 are GTSNPN and SVGIG (reference sequence). V shed 3 bases and J shed 7 bases, with 9 bases lying between them. The CDR3 coding sequence is TGTGCCTGGAGCGTCGGGTTCGGGGAGCTGTTTTTT. It yields the protein CAWSVGFGELFF.

In this sample, this clone turned up a few times. For the CDR3, the DNA is TGTGCCAGCAACTTTGGGGGGAATAATTCACCCCTCCACTTT. Its translation: CASNFGGNNSPLHF. The genes are TRBV19 and TRBJ1-6, with a weak D call TRBD1 (5 bases). Germline V gene data show CDR1 as LNHDA and CDR2 as SQIVND (reference sequence). The CDR3 is 14 residues long. The V end lost 9 bases, the J end lost 5 bases, and 14 bases lay between the germline ends.

The sample holds a few counts of this clone. The genes are TRBV5-1 and TRBJ1-1; 7 positions agree with TRBD1. The CDR3 runs to 18 residues. The ends lost 4 bases at V and 0 bases at J; junction bases unmatched: 15. Germline assignment: CDR1 SGHRS and CDR2 YFSETQ. CDR3 sequence (DNA): TGCGCCAGCAGCCCCGTAGGGGGCAGGGCCCGATTGAACACTGAAGCTTTCTTT. Translating it yields CASSPVGGRARLNTEAFF.

V gene TRBV7-8 combines with J gene TRBJ1-4; the D is unclear. The ends were cut back, 5 bases at V and 2 bases at J, with 15 bases in the middle. The CDR3 spans 16 residues. In germline, CDR1 is SGHVS, CDR2 FQNEAQ. DNA for the CDR3: TGTGCCAGCAGCCTACGCGTGGGCGCGACTAATGAAAAACTGTTTTTT. Protein product: CASSLRVGATNEKLFF. Using reference TRBV7-8 and TRBJ1-4 for the parts outside the CDR3, the full variable domain is GAGVSQSPRYKVAKRGQDVALRCDPISGHVSLFWYQQALGQGPEFLTYFQNEAQLDKSGLPSDRFFAERPEGSVSTLKIQRTQQEDSAVYLCASSLRVGATNEKLFFGSGTQLSVL.

This clone was seen only a few times. This chain uses TRBV7-9 with TRBJ2-7; 12 bases are a match to TRBD2. The CDR3 length is 16 residues. Germline-derived CDR1 and CDR2 are SEHNR and FQNEAQ (reference sequence). Trimming took 3 bases from V and 3 from J; bases not matched to a gene: 6. DNA of the CDR3: TGTGCCAGCAGCTTCCTAGCGGGAGGGCAGGTCTACGAGCAGTACTTC. It codes for CASSFLAGGQVYEQYF. Variable domain in full (rest from reference TRBV7-9 and TRBJ2-7): DTGVSQNPRHKITKRGQNVTFRCDPISEHNRLYWYRQTLGQGPEFLTYFQNEAQLEKSRLLSDRFSAERPKGSFSTLEIQRTEQGDSAMYLCASSFLAGGQVYEQYFGPGTRLTVT.

The chain combines TRBV5-1 with TRBJ1-2; maybe TRBD1 (5 bases). The CDR3 length is 14 residues. Deletions cut 4 bases from V and 2 bases from J, with 12 bases between. Germline values: CDR1 SGHRS, CDR2 YFSETQ. In nucleotides, the CDR3 is TGCGCCAGCAGCGTTGGACATATCAACTATGGCTACACCTTC. This encodes CASSVGHINYGYTF. The whole variable domain, remainder taken from reference TRBV5-1 and TRBJ1-2, is KAGVTQTPRYLIKTRGQQVTLSCSPISGHRSVSWYQQTPGQGLQFLFEYFSETQRNKGNFPGRFSGRQFSNSRSEMNVSTLELGDSALYLCASSVGHINYGYTFGSGTRLTVV.

The chain uses TRBV5-1 and TRBJ2-3, with 7 bases lining up with TRBD1. Trimming took 5 bases from V and 3 from J; bases not matched to a gene: 6. Germline assignment: CDR1 SGHRS and CDR2 YFSETQ. The CDR3 extends over 14 amino acids. CDR3 amino acids: CASSQGQTTDTQYF. Written as DNA, the CDR3 is TGCGCCAGCAGTCAGGGACAGACTACAGATACGCAGTATTTT.

There are a few counts of this clone. The chain employs TRBV7-3 and TRBJ2-1; tentative D call: TRBD2 (5 bases). In germline, CDR1 is SGHTA, CDR2 FQGTGA. This CDR3 is built from 15 residues. V shed 1 base and J shed 7 bases, with 14 bases lying between them. The CDR3 sequence is CASSLSPAVSNEQFF. CDR3 DNA sequence: TGTGCCAGCAGCTTAAGTCCAGCGGTTTCGAATGAGCAGTTCTTC. The full variable domain, rest sourced from reference TRBV7-3 and TRBJ2-1, is GAGVSQTPSNKVTEKGKYVELRCDPISGHTALYWYRQSLGQGPEFLIYFQGTGAADDSGLPNDRFFAVRPEGSVSTLKIQRTERGDSAVYLCASSLSPAVSNEQFFGPGTRLTVL.

The V call is TRBV18, the J call TRBJ1-5; 7 bases align to TRBD1. In germline, CDR1 is KGHSH, CDR2 LQKENI. The CDR3 runs to 14 residues. V lost 3 bases to trimming and J lost 7 bases; unmatched junction nucleotides: 6. CDR3 in DNA: TGTGCCAGCTCACCCTTACAGGGGAACCAGCCCCAGCATTTT. It is translated as CASSPLQGNQPQHF.

Only a few counts were recorded for this clone. This rearrangement joins TRBV30 to TRBJ2-3; 11 positions match TRBD2. Germline CDR1 and CDR2: GTSNPN and SVGIG (reference sequence). V lost 2 bases, J lost 8 bases, and 9 bases stayed unmatched. The CDR3 loop spans 15 amino acids. DNA of the CDR3: TGTGCCTGGAGTAGGACTAGCGGGCTTGGGGGTACGCAGTATTTT. Encoded protein: CAWSRTSGLGGTQYF.

Ten or more counts support this clone. The chain uses TRBV5-1 and TRBJ2-6; a possible D gene is TRBD2 (6 bases). This CDR3 contains 15 residues. Germline V gene data show CDR1 as SGHRS and CDR2 as YFSETQ. Trimming removed 0 bases at V and 3 bases at J, with 7 bases between. The CDR3 bases are TGCGCCAGCAGCTTGGGCGGGGTTGGGGCCAACGTCCTGACTTTC. This codes for CASSLGGVGANVLTF.

This sequence joins TRBV11-3 and TRBJ1-3; 8 bases match TRBD1. Trimming removed 3 bases from V and 7 bases from J; junction bases left unmatched: 5. The germline gives CDR1 SGHNT, CDR2 YENEEA. The CDR3 contains 14 residues. The CDR3 loop reads CASSLSTGGNTIYF. Here the CDR3 DNA reads TGTGCCAGCAGCTTGTCCACAGGGGGGAACACCATATATTTT.

This chain links TRBV29-1 with TRBJ1-2; D remains ambiguous. V lost 5 bases and J 0 bases, leaving 7 bases between the germline ends. There are 12 residues in the CDR3. The germline CDR1 and CDR2 sequences are SQVTM and ANQGSEA. CDR3 nucleotide sequence: TGCAGCGTTTCCGGGACTAACTATGGCTACACCTTC. As protein: CSVSGTNYGYTF.

The J gene is TRBJ2-5, the V gene TRBV5-4; 13 positions match TRBD2. The trim removed 4 bases at V and 1 base at J, leaving 13 bases unmatched. The CDR3 length is 19 residues. Germline CDR1 and CDR2: SGHNT and YYREEE (reference sequence). CDR3 sequence: CASSQNPTGTSGTQETQYF. CDR3 nucleotides: TGTGCCAGCAGCCAAAATCCCACTGGGACTAGCGGGACCCAAGAGACCCAGTACTTC.

This clone was counted a few times. J is TRBJ1-6 and V is TRBV7-9, with unresolved D. V lost 3 bases, J lost 10 bases, and 13 bases lay in between. Germline lookup yields CDR1 SEHNR and CDR2 FQNEAQ (reference sequence). The CDR3 covers 14 residues. The CDR3 DNA follows: TGTGCCAGCAGCTTTCGTGAGACGAGGTCACCCCTCCACTTT. Encoded protein: CASSFRETRSPLHF.

There are a few counts of this clone. The chain joins TRBV2 to TRBJ1-1, with TRBD1 as a possible D gene (5 bases). This CDR3 region has 14 residues. Trimming shortened V by 6 bases and J by 5 bases, and 16 bases separated the two germline ends. Germline lookup yields CDR1 SNHLY and CDR2 FYNNEI. CDR3 residues: CASRLRGLGTEAFF. The CDR3 region has the DNA TGTGCCAGCAGGCTAAGGGGTCTGGGTACTGAAGCTTTCTTT.

This clone was seen many times. J is TRBJ1-2 and V is TRBV7-3; TRBD1 is a possible D gene (6 bases). V gave up 5 bases and J gave up 6 bases, with 13 bases separating them. Per germline, CDR1 SGHTA and CDR2 FQGTGA. The CDR3 runs 13 residues. The DNA for the CDR3 is TGTGCCAGCAGCCTCCAACCAGGGGATGGCTACACCTTC. Translation gives CASSLQPGDGYTF.

The chain recombines TRBV5-4 with TRBJ1-4; D uncertain. This CDR3 contains 15 residues. Germline lookup yields CDR1 SGHNT and CDR2 YYREEE (reference sequence). The germline V and J ends were trimmed by 0 bases and 1 base, with 7 bases remaining between them. The CDR3 region has the DNA TGTGCCAGCAGCTTGGTTGCCGGAACTAATGAAAAACTGTTTTTT. Its translation: CASSLVAGTNEKLFF.

The CDR3: CASSNRGETQYF. In nucleotides, the CDR3 is TGTGCCAGCAGCAACAGGGGAGAGACCCAGTACTTC. The chain is built from TRBV7-2 and TRBJ2-5; TRBD1 matches 7 bases. The CDR3 is 12 amino acids. CDR1 and CDR2 (germline): SGHTA, FQGNSA. V shed 5 bases and J 4 bases; nucleotides not matched to a gene: 1.

The chain carries TRBV21-1 and TRBJ1-1. TRBV21-1 is an annotated pseudogene. The CDR3 runs to 16 residues. This CDR3 reads CASSTKGTGLPPEAFF. CDR3 sequence (DNA): TGTGCCAGCAGCACTAAGGGAACAGGACTACCTCCTGAAGCTTTCTTT.

This clone was observed a few times. The V and J genes are TRBV5-1 and TRBJ2-7; D is unresolved. Trimming pared 2 bases from V and 5 bases from J, leaving 14 bases between. The CDR3 extends over 14 amino acids. The germline gives CDR1 SGHRS, CDR2 YFSETQ. CDR3 in amino acids: CASSFALRVDEQYF. The DNA of the CDR3 is TGCGCCAGCAGCTTTGCGCTACGTGTCGACGAGCAGTACTTC.